Presented here are 25 T cell receptor beta chains from one specimen sequenced in a study of CD8 T cells in Susac syndrome. RNA totalling 0.5 to 1 ug underwent reverse transcription with random hexamers. One entry per CDR3 protein results from TCRdb running MiXCR on the immunoSEQ multiplex PCR reads. The sample records over 140,000 distinct CDR3 sequences, 95% being singletons. Sequencing was performed on CD4+ T cells from PBMCs. These receptors all stem from a human donor with Susac syndrome.

This clonotype appeared once. The J gene is TRBJ2-7, the V gene TRBV5-1, with 8 bases that match TRBD1. Germline V gives CDR1 SGHRS, CDR2 YFSETQ. The length of the CDR3 is 14 residues. J was trimmed by 4 bases and V by 2 bases; bases with no gene match: 5. The chain's CDR3 is CASSFGQGDYEQYF. The CDR3 nucleotides read TGCGCCAGCAGCTTCGGACAGGGCGATTACGAGCAGTACTTC.

This chain connects TRBV20-1 to TRBJ2-4; 7 nucleotides align to TRBD2. The V segment lost 6 bases and the J segment 0 bases; nucleotides outside the gene matches: 8. Germline V lookup: CDR1 DFQATT, CDR2 SNEGSKA (reference sequence). CDR3 size: 15 residues. The CDR3 bases are TGCAGTGCGACCCTGGGGGAGGGAGCCAAAAACATTCAGTACTTC. As protein: CSATLGEGAKNIQYF.

This clonotype came up once. V and J are TRBV30 and TRBJ1-5; no firm D call. The CDR3 runs 13 residues. The germline V gene encodes CDR1 GTSNPN and CDR2 SVGIG (reference sequence). Trimming took off 2 bases at V and 2 bases at J, with 7 bases between the two ends. CDR3: CAWSIGGNQPQHF. CDR3 sequence (DNA): TGTGCCTGGAGTATCGGGGGCAATCAGCCCCAGCATTTT.

The V call is TRBV12-3 or TRBV12-4, the J call TRBJ2-1; TRBD2 is a possible D gene (5 bases). This CDR3 comprises 12 residues. Trimming left V 5 bases short and J 10 bases short, with 12 bases between. CDR3 nucleotide sequence: TGTGCCAGCAGTCCCCCCCTAGCCGAGCAGTTCTTC. The encoded protein is CASSPPLAEQFF.

This clonotype was recorded once. The rearrangement uses TRBV27 and TRBJ2-4; TRBD2 might be the D (6 bases). Trimming pared 5 bases from V and 5 bases from J, leaving 19 bases between. Germline-derived CDR1 and CDR2 are MNHEY and SMNVEV (reference sequence). This CDR3 is 16 amino acids long. The CDR3 here is CASSMPGLHWENIQYF. The DNA of the CDR3 is TGTGCCAGCAGTATGCCGGGACTCCACTGGGAAAACATTCAGTACTTC.

The chain carries TRBV28 and TRBJ2-1; tentatively, D is TRBD1 (6 bases). The V end was cut by 5 bases, the J end by 6 bases, with 8 bases between. Germline CDR1 reads MDHEN; CDR2 reads SYDVKM. The CDR3 sequence is 12 residues long. CDR3 DNA: TGTGCCAGCAGTCGGGACACCAATGAGCAGTTCTTC. Its translation is CASSRDTNEQFF.

This clonotype was detected once. The gene calls are TRBV29-1 and TRBJ2-3; D is unresolved. The V gene lost 6 bases and the J gene lost 1 base, with 11 bases spanning the gap. This CDR3 region has 13 residues. The germline V gene encodes CDR1 SQVTM and CDR2 ANQGSEA. The CDR3 loop reads CSVAGPGTDTQYF. For the CDR3, the DNA is TGCAGCGTGGCCGGGCCGGGCACAGATACGCAGTATTTT.

The chain joins TRBV30 to TRBJ1-5; D is perhaps TRBD1 (5 bases). Trimming removed 3 bases from V and 3 bases from J, with 21 bases in between. The CDR3 is made up of 17 amino acids. From germline, CDR1 is GTSNPN and CDR2 SVGIG (reference sequence). The CDR3 reads CAWSHSRGTDDNQPQHF. In DNA form, the CDR3 reads TGTGCCTGGAGCCATTCGCGGGGGACGGACGACAATCAGCCCCAGCATTTT.

The chain carries TRBV20-1 and TRBJ2-5; TRBD1 agrees at 9 bases. Germline V gene data show CDR1 as DFQATT and CDR2 as SNEGSKA (reference sequence). This CDR3 contains 12 residues. Trimming removed 6 bases from V and 5 bases from J; junction bases left unmatched: 4. Here the CDR3 reads CSAGQGGETQYF. The CDR3 DNA is TGCAGTGCGGGACAGGGAGGGGAGACCCAGTACTTC.

The V and J genes are TRBV4-1 and TRBJ1-2, with D maybe TRBD1 (5 bases). CDR3 length: 14 amino acids. Trimming removed 4 bases at V and 4 bases at J, with 13 bases between. The V gene's germline CDR1 is MGHRA and CDR2 YSYEKL. CDR3 protein: CASSPRRGSYGYTF. The CDR3 DNA sequence: TGCGCCAGCAGCCCCCGCCGGGGGAGCTATGGCTACACCTTC.

The gene calls are TRBV9 and TRBJ2-3, with 12 bases aligning to TRBD2. Germline V lookup: CDR1 SGDLS, CDR2 YYNGEE. After removal of 1 base from V and 2 bases from J, the junction contained 8 bases not matched to a gene. This CDR3 has 18 amino acids. Here the CDR3 DNA reads TGTGCCAGCAGCGTAAGCACTGGACTAGCGGGGTTCACAGATACGCAGTATTTT. Amino acid sequence: CASSVSTGLAGFTDTQYF.

This clonotype was seen a single time. The V gene is TRBV5-4, the J gene TRBJ1-2; unclear D gene. This CDR3 comprises 11 residues. Trimming pared 4 bases from V and 14 bases from J, leaving 15 bases between. Germline assignment: CDR1 SGHNT and CDR2 YYREEE (reference sequence). The CDR3: CASSLLGLETF. The CDR3 DNA is TGTGCCAGCAGCCTACTCGGCTTGGAAACCTTC.

The V gene is TRBV14, the J gene TRBJ2-3, with D tentatively TRBD1 (6 bases). Trimming took off 5 bases at V and 5 bases at J, with 14 bases between the two ends. This CDR3 spans 14 amino acids. Germline assignment: CDR1 SGHDN and CDR2 FVKESK. CDR3 residues: CASSYRERRDTQYF. Written as DNA, the CDR3 is TGTGCCAGCAGCTACAGGGAAAGGAGAGATACGCAGTATTTT.

The chain uses TRBV9 and TRBJ1-2; 7 bases fit TRBD1. Trimming at V came to 0 bases and at J to 2 bases, leaving 4 bases not matched to a gene. Germline lookup yields CDR1 SGDLS and CDR2 YYNGEE. The CDR3 has 15 residues. Here the CDR3 reads CASSVEVQGNYGYTF. For the CDR3, the DNA is TGTGCCAGCAGCGTAGAGGTACAGGGGAACTATGGCTACACCTTC.

This clonotype was counted a single time. The chain employs TRBV11-2 and TRBJ2-4; maybe TRBD2 (6 bases). The germline CDR1 and CDR2 sequences are SGHAT and FQNNGV. This CDR3 spans 17 amino acids. Trimming removed 2 bases at V and 0 bases at J, with 14 bases between. CDR3 region: CASSLTSSVLAKNIQYF. The CDR3, as DNA: TGTGCCAGCAGCTTAACTAGCTCGGTCCTAGCCAAAAACATTCAGTACTTC.

The genes are TRBV30 and TRBJ1-2; D ambiguous. Deletions cut 2 bases from V and 4 bases from J, with 8 bases between. Germline assignment: CDR1 GTSNPN and CDR2 SVGIG (reference sequence). The CDR3 spans 12 residues. This CDR3 reads CAWSSSSYGYTF. The CDR3 coding sequence is TGTGCCTGGAGTAGTTCCAGCTATGGCTACACCTTC.

This clonotype was seen just once. The rearrangement joins TRBV3-1 to TRBJ1-6, with 9 nucleotides matching TRBD1. V was pared by 4 bases and J by 6 bases, with 4 bases of the junction left unmatched. CDR1 is LGHDT, CDR2 YNNKEL, per germline (reference sequence). The CDR3 runs 15 residues. DNA of the CDR3: TGTGCCAGCAGCCTAGGGACAGGGATTAATTCACCCCTCCACTTT. Protein product: CASSLGTGINSPLHF.

The chain carries TRBV20-1 and TRBJ2-7, with 11 bases lining up with TRBD2. Germline CDR1 and CDR2: DFQATT and SNEGSKA (reference sequence). The CDR3 has 15 residues. J was trimmed by 5 bases and V by 0 bases; bases with no gene match: 6. This CDR3 reads CSARDSELAGDEQYF. The CDR3 DNA sequence: TGCAGTGCTAGAGATAGTGAACTAGCGGGAGACGAGCAGTACTTC.

V is TRBV29-1 and J is TRBJ2-3; D gene uncertain. The V end was cut by 3 bases, the J end by 4 bases, with 5 bases between. Germline V gene data show CDR1 as SQVTM and CDR2 as ANQGSEA. This CDR3 region has 11 residues. CDR3 residues: CSVDWADTQYF. The DNA of the CDR3 is TGCAGCGTTGATTGGGCAGATACGCAGTATTTT.

The rearrangement links TRBV6-5 to TRBJ2-3; the D is unclear. The germline V gene has CDR1 MNHEY and CDR2 SVGAGI. The CDR3 is 14 residues long. V gave up 6 bases and J gave up 1 base, with 11 bases separating them. The CDR3 DNA follows: TGTGCCAGCAGCGGTAGTTGGGGCACAGATACGCAGTATTTT. It translates to CASSGSWGTDTQYF.

The CDR3 here is CASSLWRLAGSDNEQFF. The DNA for the CDR3 is TGTGCCAGCAGTTTATGGCGACTAGCGGGTAGTGACAATGAGCAGTTCTTC. J is TRBJ2-1 and V is TRBV28, with TRBD2 matching 10 bases. The CDR3 totals 17 residues. From germline, CDR1 is MDHEN and CDR2 SYDVKM. V was pared by 0 bases and J by 5 bases, with 7 bases of the junction left unmatched.

The V and J genes are TRBV7-2 and TRBJ2-7; no clear D gene. This CDR3 comprises 15 residues. The germline V gene has CDR1 SGHTA and CDR2 FQGNSA. The V end lost 1 base, the J end lost 6 bases, and 16 bases lay between the germline ends. CDR3 DNA sequence: TGTGCCAGCAGCTTAGAGGGAAGCATCAGCGTCGAGCAGTACTTC. This encodes CASSLEGSISVEQYF.

The rearrangement joins TRBV20-1 to TRBJ1-4; D possibly corresponds to TRBD1 (6 bases). The CDR3 loop spans 15 amino acids. The germline CDR1 and CDR2 sequences are DFQATT and SNEGSKA (reference sequence). The V gene lost 5 bases and the J gene lost 3 bases, with 16 bases spanning the gap. DNA for the CDR3: TGCAGTGCTTCACCAGGGGTACTGTCTAATGAAAAACTGTTTTTT. Encoded protein: CSASPGVLSNEKLFF.

The chain carries TRBV9 and TRBJ2-1; 11 nucleotides line up with TRBD2. This CDR3 is 18 amino acids long. Germline CDR1 SGDLS, CDR2 YYNGEE. After removal of 0 bases from V and 6 bases from J, the junction contained 11 bases not matched to a gene. CDR3 nucleotides: TGTGCCAGCAGCGTAGCTGTACTAGCGGGAGCTGGTGGCAATGAGCAGTTCTTC. Translating gives CASSVAVLAGAGGNEQFF.

This chain links TRBV4-1 with TRBJ2-3; D is ambiguous. Germline CDR1 and CDR2: MGHRA and YSYEKL. The CDR3 totals 16 residues. The germline V and J ends were trimmed by 1 base and 1 base, with 12 bases remaining between them. CDR3 in amino acids: CASSQGYMAGTDTQYF. Written as DNA, the CDR3 is TGCGCCAGCAGCCAAGGGTATATGGCGGGCACAGATACGCAGTATTTT.